The 29 T cell receptor beta chains below all came from one sample that was sequenced in a study of T cells expressing NK-cell markers. TCRdb reprocessed the 5' RACE reads and stores each CDR3 protein as one record, lacking DNA. This table holds 550,000 or so distinct CDR3 sequences. The source material was blood T cells: a sorted CD56 or NKG2C T cell subset, CD4+ or CD8+ T cells, or bulk PBMC T cells (not recorded which). Receptor source: a man between 18 and 35 years old in good health.

J is TRBJ2-7 and V is TRBV5-1; TCRdb names TRBD1, which stays unverified in the absence of DNA. The CDR3 extends over 14 amino acids. Germline assignment: CDR1 SGHRS and CDR2 YFSETQ. CDR3 amino acids: CASSLDRVSYEQYF.

The chain joins TRBV7-9 to TRBJ2-5. The CDR3 is made up of 14 amino acids. Germline CDR1 SEHNR, CDR2 FQNEAQ (reference sequence). CDR3 sequence reads: CASSLSTAQETQYF.

The chain is built from TRBV4-3 and TRBJ1-4; TCRdb lists TRBD1, though no DNA is available to test this call. This CDR3 region has 17 residues. The V gene's germline CDR1 is LGHNA and CDR2 YSLEER. CDR3 region: CASSASAGDATNEKLFF.

V and J are TRBV7-9 and TRBJ2-1; absent DNA, TCRdb's TRBD1 call cannot be checked. The germline gives CDR1 SEHNR, CDR2 FQNEAQ (reference sequence). The CDR3 runs to 16 residues. The CDR3 sequence: CASSSYQGRYYNEQFF.

The J gene is TRBJ1-2, the V gene TRBV3-1; checking the TCRdb D call of TRBD1 is not possible without DNA. The germline V gene encodes CDR1 LGHDT and CDR2 YNNKEL (reference sequence). The CDR3 extends over 17 amino acids. This CDR3 is CASSQAPGQGIDYGYTF.

The chain recombines TRBV4-2 with TRBJ2-2; TCRdb proposes TRBD1, but this gene call is untestable without DNA. Germline loops: CDR1 LGHNA, CDR2 YNFKEQ. The CDR3 sequence is 15 residues long. CDR3 protein: CASSQARRGSGELFF.

This chain uses TRBV7-7 with TRBJ2-1; the D call of TRBD2 rests on TCRdb alone, since no DNA is present to check it. Germline V gene lookup returns CDR1 SSHAT and CDR2 FNYEAQ (reference sequence). CDR3 size: 14 residues. The CDR3 sequence is CASSLGLAWDEQFF.

V usage is TRBV27 and J usage is TRBJ2-3; TCRdb indicates TRBD1, and absent DNA this call remains unverified. CDR3 length: 18 amino acids. The germline V gene has CDR1 MNHEY and CDR2 SMNVEV (reference sequence). The CDR3 sequence: CASSFLLTGGPNTDTQYF.

The chain is built from TRBV2 and TRBJ2-3; no DNA is available, so the TRBD2 call from TCRdb remains unchecked. Germline lookup yields CDR1 SNHLY and CDR2 FYNNEI. There are 16 residues in the CDR3. CDR3 residues: CASSEGGGRARDTQYF.

The chain recombines TRBV12-3 or TRBV12-4 with TRBJ2-1; with no DNA, the TCRdb D assignment of TRBD1 cannot be verified. This CDR3 region has 11 residues. The CDR3 loop is CASSPGNGGFF.

CDR3 residues: CASSFDSGGGLFF. The chain carries TRBV12-3 or TRBV12-4 and TRBJ1-4; TCRdb's D call, TRBD1, is unchecked because there is no DNA. There are 13 residues in the CDR3.

This sequence joins TRBV18 and TRBJ1-1. Germline CDR1 and CDR2: KGHSH and LQKENI. This CDR3 region has 14 residues. CDR3 loop: CASSFGVFNTEAFF.

CDR3: CASQRTETQPQHF. This chain joins TRBV2 and TRBJ1-5. The CDR3 covers 13 residues. The germline CDR1 and CDR2 sequences are SNHLY and FYNNEI.

This chain connects TRBV7-7 to TRBJ2-5; TCRdb's assignment of TRBD1 cannot be checked, as there is no DNA. CDR3 length equals 14 residues. CDR1 is SSHAT and CDR2 is FNYEAQ in the germline V gene (reference sequence). CDR3 loop: CASSGDWQGETQYF.

The chain has TRBV6-2 or TRBV6-3 and TRBJ2-1; without DNA, the TCRdb call of TRBD2 cannot be checked. The CDR3 spans 15 residues. The germline V gene encodes CDR1 MNHEY and CDR2 SVGEGT. CDR3: CASSYIQRGDNEQFF.

The chain is built from TRBV20-1 and TRBJ2-5; TCRdb gives TRBD2 as the D gene, but with no DNA this cannot be confirmed. CDR3 length equals 19 residues. Germline V CDR1 and CDR2: DFQATT, SNEGSKA (reference sequence). The chain's CDR3 is CSARDARGLAGGPQETQYF.

The chain couples TRBV15 to TRBJ1-1. This CDR3 is built from 15 residues. CDR1 is LNHNV, CDR2 YYDKDF, per germline (reference sequence). The CDR3 is CATSRENSDGRGAFF.

V and J are TRBV11-2 and TRBJ2-7. The CDR3 contains 13 residues. Germline V CDR1 and CDR2: SGHAT, FQNNGV. This CDR3 is CASSLWQSYEQYF.

The rearrangement links TRBV6-1 to TRBJ2-1; lacking DNA, the TRBD2 call made by TCRdb goes unchecked. The CDR3 is made up of 16 amino acids. CDR1 and CDR2 (germline): MNHNS, SASEGT. The CDR3 loop reads CASSLAGLNSYNEQFF.

The gene calls are TRBV10-3 and TRBJ2-3; the TCRdb D gene call, TRBD1, has no DNA to confirm it. The CDR3 has 13 residues. Germline V gives CDR1 ENHRY, CDR2 SYGVKD. The CDR3: CAISGPQTETQYF.

The chain uses TRBV27 and TRBJ2-5; the D gene TCRdb calls, TRBD2, cannot be checked with no DNA. Germline V CDR1 and CDR2: MNHEY, SMNVEV (reference sequence). The CDR3 is 14 amino acids. CDR3 amino acids: CASRIREGRETQYF.

This chain connects TRBV5-6 to TRBJ2-6. The CDR3 has 15 residues. Germline loops: CDR1 SGHDT, CDR2 YYEEEE. The CDR3 protein is CASSFIRTGANVLTF.

The chain joins TRBV19 to TRBJ2-3; TCRdb selects TRBD2, and the lack of DNA leaves this call unchecked. The CDR3 covers 12 residues. Germline V gives CDR1 LNHDA, CDR2 SQIVND (reference sequence). CDR3 sequence: CASSMGLYTQYF.

This chain links TRBV24-1 with TRBJ2-1. Germline V lookup: CDR1 KGHDR, CDR2 SFDVKD. The CDR3 runs 13 residues. CDR3 residues: CATRMTQYNEQFF.

The gene calls are TRBV28 and TRBJ1-4; TCRdb calls TRBD1, which cannot be checked without DNA. CDR1 and CDR2 (germline): MDHEN, SYDVKM. This CDR3 spans 12 amino acids. Here the CDR3 reads CASLTWDEKLFF.

This chain joins TRBV29-1 and TRBJ1-2; TCRdb returns TRBD1, unconfirmable since there is no DNA. The CDR3 has 13 residues. CDR1 SQVTM and CDR2 ANQGSEA come from the germline V gene. The CDR3 loop reads CSVEEQGFYGYTF.

V usage is TRBV7-2 and J usage is TRBJ2-7; checking the TCRdb D call of TRBD2 is not possible without DNA. Germline V CDR1 and CDR2: SGHTA, FQGNSA. CDR3 length: 15 amino acids. This chain's CDR3 is CASSLLGLGAGEQYF.

This rearrangement joins TRBV6-2 or TRBV6-3 to TRBJ1-1; the TCRdb call, TRBD1, lacks DNA for checking. Germline V gene lookup returns CDR1 MNHEY and CDR2 SVGEGT. CDR3 length: 13 residues. CDR3 region: CASSTGLTAEAFF.

The rearrangement links TRBV28 to TRBJ2-5; the D gene TCRdb calls, TRBD1, cannot be checked with no DNA. The CDR3 has 13 residues. Looked up from germline, CDR1 is MDHEN and CDR2 is SYDVKM. The CDR3: CASVDRAVRTQYF.